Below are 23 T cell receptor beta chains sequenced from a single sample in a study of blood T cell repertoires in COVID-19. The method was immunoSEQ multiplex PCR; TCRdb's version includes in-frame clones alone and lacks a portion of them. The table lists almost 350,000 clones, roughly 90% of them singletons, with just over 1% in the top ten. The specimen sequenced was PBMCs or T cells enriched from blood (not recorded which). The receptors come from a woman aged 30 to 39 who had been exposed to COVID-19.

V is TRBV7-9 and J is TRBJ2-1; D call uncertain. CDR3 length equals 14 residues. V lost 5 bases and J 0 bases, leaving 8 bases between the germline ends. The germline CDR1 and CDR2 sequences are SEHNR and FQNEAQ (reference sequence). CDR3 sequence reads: CASSQSSSYNEQFF. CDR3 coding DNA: TGTGCCAGCAGCCAGTCATCCTCCTACAATGAGCAGTTCTTC.

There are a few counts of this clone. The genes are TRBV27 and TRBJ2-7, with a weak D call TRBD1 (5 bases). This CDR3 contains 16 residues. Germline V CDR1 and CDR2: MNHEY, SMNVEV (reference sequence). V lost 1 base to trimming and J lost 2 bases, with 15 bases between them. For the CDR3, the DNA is TGTGCCAGCAGTTTATGGGGTGGTGACAGACCCTACGAGCAGTACTTC. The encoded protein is CASSLWGGDRPYEQYF.

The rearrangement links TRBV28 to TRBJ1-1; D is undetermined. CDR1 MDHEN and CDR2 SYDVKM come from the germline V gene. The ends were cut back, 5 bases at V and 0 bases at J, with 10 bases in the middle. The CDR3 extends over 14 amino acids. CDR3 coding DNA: TGTGCCAGCAGTGTGAGGCCTATGAACACTGAAGCTTTCTTT. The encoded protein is CASSVRPMNTEAFF.

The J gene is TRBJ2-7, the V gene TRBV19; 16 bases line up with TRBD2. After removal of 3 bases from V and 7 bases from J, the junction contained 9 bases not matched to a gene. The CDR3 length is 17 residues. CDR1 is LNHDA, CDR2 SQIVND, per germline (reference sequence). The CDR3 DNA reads TGTGCCAGTAGTATCCCGGGACTAGCGGGAGGGCCTGGGGAGCAGTACTTC. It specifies CASSIPGLAGGPGEQYF.

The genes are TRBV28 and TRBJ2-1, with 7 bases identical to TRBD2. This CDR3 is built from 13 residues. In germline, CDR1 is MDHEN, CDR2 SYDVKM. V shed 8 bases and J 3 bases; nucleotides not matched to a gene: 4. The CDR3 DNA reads TGTGCCAGCTATAGGGAGGGCTACAATGAGCAGTTCTTC. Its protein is CASYREGYNEQFF. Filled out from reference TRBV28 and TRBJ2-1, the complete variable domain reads DVKVTQSSRYLVKRTGEKVFLECVQDMDHENMFWYRQDPGLGLRLIYFSYDVKMKEKGDIPEGYSVSREKKERFSLILESASTNQTSMYLCASYREGYNEQFFGPGTRLTVL.

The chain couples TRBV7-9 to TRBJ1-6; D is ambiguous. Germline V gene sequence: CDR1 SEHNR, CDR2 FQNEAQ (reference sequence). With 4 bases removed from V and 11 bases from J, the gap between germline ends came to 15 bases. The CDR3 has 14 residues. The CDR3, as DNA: TGTGCCAGCAGCTCTCCTTGGGAGGGTACACCCCTCCACTTT. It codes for CASSSPWEGTPLHF.

CDR3: CASSVQGNQPQHF. The CDR3 DNA follows: TGTGCCAGCAGTGTTCAGGGGAATCAGCCCCAGCATTTT. The V and J genes are TRBV2 and TRBJ1-5, with D maybe TRBD1 (6 bases). The CDR3 spans 13 residues. Trimming pared 4 bases from V and 4 bases from J, leaving 8 bases between. From germline, CDR1 is SNHLY and CDR2 FYNNEI.

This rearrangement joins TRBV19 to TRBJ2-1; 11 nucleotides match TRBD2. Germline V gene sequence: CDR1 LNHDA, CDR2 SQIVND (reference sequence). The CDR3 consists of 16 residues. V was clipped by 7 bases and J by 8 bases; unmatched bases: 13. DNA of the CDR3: TGTGCCAGTACCTTGCTAGCGGGAGGTGCGTTGGATGAGCAGTTCTTC. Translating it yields CASTLLAGGALDEQFF.

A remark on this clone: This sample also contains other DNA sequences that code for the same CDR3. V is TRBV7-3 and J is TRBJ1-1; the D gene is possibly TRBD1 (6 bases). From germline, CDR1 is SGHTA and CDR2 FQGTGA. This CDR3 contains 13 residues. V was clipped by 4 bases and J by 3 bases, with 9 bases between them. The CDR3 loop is CASSSRGDTEAFF. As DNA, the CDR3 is TGTGCCAGCAGCTCCAGGGGAGACACTGAAGCTTTCTTT.

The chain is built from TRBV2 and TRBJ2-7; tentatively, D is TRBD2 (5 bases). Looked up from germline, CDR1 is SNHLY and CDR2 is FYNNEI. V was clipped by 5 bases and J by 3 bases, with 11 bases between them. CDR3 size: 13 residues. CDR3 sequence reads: CASSPSIYYEQYF. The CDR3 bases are TGTGCCAGCAGTCCTAGCATTTACTACGAGCAGTACTTC.

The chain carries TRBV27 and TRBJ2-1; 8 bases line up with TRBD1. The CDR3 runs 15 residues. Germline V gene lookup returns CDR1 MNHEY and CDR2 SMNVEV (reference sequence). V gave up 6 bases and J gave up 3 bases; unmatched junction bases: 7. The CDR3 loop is CASSPGTGLYNEQFF. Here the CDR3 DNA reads TGTGCCAGCAGCCCAGGGACAGGCCTCTACAATGAGCAGTTCTTC.

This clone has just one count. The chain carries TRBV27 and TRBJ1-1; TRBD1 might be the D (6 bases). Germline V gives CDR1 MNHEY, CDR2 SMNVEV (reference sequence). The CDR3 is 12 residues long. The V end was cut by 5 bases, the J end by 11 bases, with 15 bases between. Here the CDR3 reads CASSPTGLRAFF. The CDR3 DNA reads TGTGCCAGCAGTCCCACAGGGCTTCGGGCTTTCTTT.

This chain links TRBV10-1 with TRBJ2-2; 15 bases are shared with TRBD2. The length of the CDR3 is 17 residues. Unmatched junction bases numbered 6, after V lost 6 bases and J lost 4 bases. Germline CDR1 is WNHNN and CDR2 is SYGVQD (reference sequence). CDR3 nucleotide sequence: TGCGCCAGCAGCCCCGCGGGACTAGCGGGAGGCACCGGGGAGCTGTTTTTT. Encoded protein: CASSPAGLAGGTGELFF.

The CDR3 region is CASSEGATNEKLFF. The CDR3 nucleotides read TGTGCCAGCTCAGAAGGGGCAACTAATGAAAAACTGTTTTTT. The V call is TRBV18, the J call TRBJ1-4, with TRBD1 as a possible D gene (5 bases). This CDR3 is 14 amino acids long. V lost 5 bases and J lost 0, with 7 bases in between. Germline-derived CDR1 and CDR2 are KGHSH and LQKENI. Full variable domain (rest looked up from reference TRBV18 and TRBJ1-4): NAGVMQNPRHLVRRRGQEARLRCSPMKGHSHVYWYRQLPEEGLKFMVYLQKENIIDESGMPKERFSAEFPKEGPSILRIQQVVRGDSAAYFCASSEGATNEKLFFGSGTQLSVL.

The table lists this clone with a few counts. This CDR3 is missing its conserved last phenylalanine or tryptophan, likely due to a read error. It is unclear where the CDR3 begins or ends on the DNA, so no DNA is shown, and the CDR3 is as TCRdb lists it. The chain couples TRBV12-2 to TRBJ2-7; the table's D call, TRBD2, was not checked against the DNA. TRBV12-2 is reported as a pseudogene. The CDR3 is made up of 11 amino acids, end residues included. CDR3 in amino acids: CASRLLSGRLL.

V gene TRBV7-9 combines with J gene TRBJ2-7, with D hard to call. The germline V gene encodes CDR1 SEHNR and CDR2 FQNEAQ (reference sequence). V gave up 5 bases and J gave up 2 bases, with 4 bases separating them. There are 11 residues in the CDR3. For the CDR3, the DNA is TGTGCCAGCAGCCGAGCCTACGAGCAGTACTTC. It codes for CASSRAYEQYF.

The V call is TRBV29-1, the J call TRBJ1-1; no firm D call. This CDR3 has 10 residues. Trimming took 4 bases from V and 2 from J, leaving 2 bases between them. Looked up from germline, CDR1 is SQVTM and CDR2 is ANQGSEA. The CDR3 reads CSVANTEAFF. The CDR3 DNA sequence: TGCAGCGTTGCAAACACTGAAGCTTTCTTT.

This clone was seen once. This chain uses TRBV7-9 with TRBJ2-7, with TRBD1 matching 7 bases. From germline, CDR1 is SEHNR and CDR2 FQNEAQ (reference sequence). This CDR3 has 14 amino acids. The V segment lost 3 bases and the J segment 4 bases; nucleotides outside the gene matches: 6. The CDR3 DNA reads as TGTGCCAGCAGCTTCTGGACAGGCGGGTACGAGCAGTACTTC. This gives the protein CASSFWTGGYEQYF.

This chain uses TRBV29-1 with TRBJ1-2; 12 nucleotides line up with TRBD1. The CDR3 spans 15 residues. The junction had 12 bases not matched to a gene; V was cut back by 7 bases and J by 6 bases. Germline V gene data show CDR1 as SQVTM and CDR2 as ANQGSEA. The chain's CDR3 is CSASGTGGAQDGYTF. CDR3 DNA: TGCAGCGCCTCCGGGACAGGGGGCGCCCAGGATGGCTACACCTTC.

CDR3 loop: CASSFHPFGLAGGGNEQFF. CDR3 DNA: TGTGCCAGCAGTTTTCACCCTTTCGGACTAGCGGGAGGGGGCAATGAGCAGTTCTTC. The rearrangement links TRBV27 to TRBJ2-1, with TRBD2 matching 15 bases. With V trimmed by 3 bases and J by 6 bases, 12 bases remained unmatched. The V gene's germline CDR1 is MNHEY and CDR2 SMNVEV (reference sequence). The CDR3 runs 19 residues.

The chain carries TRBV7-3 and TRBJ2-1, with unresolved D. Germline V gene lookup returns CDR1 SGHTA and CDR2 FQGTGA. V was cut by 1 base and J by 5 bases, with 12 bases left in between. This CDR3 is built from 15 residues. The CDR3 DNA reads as TGTGCCAGCAGCTTAAATGGCAGATCAGACAATGAGCAGTTCTTC. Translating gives CASSLNGRSDNEQFF.

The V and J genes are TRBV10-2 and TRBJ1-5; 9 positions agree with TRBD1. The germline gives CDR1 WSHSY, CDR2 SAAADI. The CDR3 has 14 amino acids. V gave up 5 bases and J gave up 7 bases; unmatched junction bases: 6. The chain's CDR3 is CASSQTDRGQPQHF. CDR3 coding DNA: TGCGCCAGCAGTCAGACGGACAGGGGACAGCCCCAGCATTTT.

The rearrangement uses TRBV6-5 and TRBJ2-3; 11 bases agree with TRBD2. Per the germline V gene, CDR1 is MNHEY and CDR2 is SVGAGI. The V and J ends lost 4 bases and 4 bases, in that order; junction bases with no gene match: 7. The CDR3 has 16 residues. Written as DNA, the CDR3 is TGTGCCAGCAGTTCCGGGACTAGCGGAGGGGCAGATACGCAGTATTTT. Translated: CASSSGTSGGADTQYF.